These 25 T cell receptor beta chains were all obtained from the same sample, sequenced in a study of patients and donors after allogeneic stem cell transplantation. From the RT-PCR reads, TCRdb called clonotypes with MiXCR, one entry per CDR3 protein. The sample consists of 920,000 or so distinct CDR3 sequences, more than 15% of them appearing once. The sequencing input was blood, either unsorted or a sorted T cell fraction (not recorded which). The source is a human donor who was either an allogeneic HSCT recipient or a stem cell or donor lymphocyte infusion donor (not recorded which). It is not recorded whose cells these are; they may come from a transplant donor.

Only a few counts were recorded for this clonotype. The chain links TRBV6-2 or TRBV6-3 to TRBJ2-7, with D possibly being TRBD2 (5 bases). This CDR3 has 12 residues. V lost 5 bases to trimming and J lost 5 bases, with 10 bases between them. CDR1 is MNHEY, CDR2 SVGEGT, per germline. In DNA, the CDR3 is TGTGCCAGCAGTGCCTTCGGGGACGAGCAGTACTTC. It yields the protein CASSAFGDEQYF.

The chain uses TRBV20-1 and TRBJ2-7, with D perhaps matching TRBD1 (6 bases). Germline V lookup: CDR1 DFQATT, CDR2 SNEGSKA (reference sequence). Trimming took off 0 bases at V and 0 bases at J, with 12 bases between the two ends. This CDR3 spans 15 amino acids. DNA for the CDR3: TGCAGTGCTAGAGATATCCAGGGGCCCTCCTACGAGCAGTACTTC. Amino acids: CSARDIQGPSYEQYF.

The J gene is TRBJ1-2, the V gene TRBV29-1; D call uncertain. The CDR3 contains 12 residues. The V end was cut by 4 bases, the J end by 5 bases, with 11 bases between. Germline-derived CDR1 and CDR2 are SQVTM and ANQGSEA. In DNA, the CDR3 is TGCAGCGTTGCTGATGAAGAATATGGCTACACCTTC. This translates into CSVADEEYGYTF.

The chain employs TRBV12-3 or TRBV12-4 and TRBJ2-3; D unresolved. This CDR3 has 14 amino acids. Between the trimmed V and J ends, which lost 2 bases and 5 bases, there was a span of 11 bases. The CDR3 bases are TGTGCCAGCAGTTTATCTAGTTCCCTAGATACGCAGTATTTT. Encoded protein: CASSLSSSLDTQYF.

This clonotype was observed a handful of times. The gene calls are TRBV12-3 or TRBV12-4 and TRBJ2-5, with D unclear. Trimming pared 6 bases from V and 0 bases from J, leaving 8 bases between. The CDR3 is 13 residues long. For the CDR3, the DNA is TGTGCCAGCAGACTCCGGGACCAAGAGACCCAGTACTTC. This sequence encodes CASRLRDQETQYF.

The chain carries TRBV20-1 and TRBJ1-5, with 7 nucleotides matching TRBD1. Per the germline V gene, CDR1 is DFQATT and CDR2 is SNEGSKA (reference sequence). The CDR3 consists of 14 residues. The J segment lost 4 bases and the V segment lost 5 bases, leaving 8 bases of the junction unmatched. The DNA for the CDR3 is TGCAGTGCTGTCCAACGGGACAGAAATCAGCCCCAGCATTTT. Amino acid sequence: CSAVQRDRNQPQHF.

There are many counts of this clonotype. This chain connects TRBV9 to TRBJ2-5; possibly TRBD1 for D (5 bases). Germline assignment: CDR1 SGDLS and CDR2 YYNGEE. The V and J ends lost 0 bases and 5 bases respectively, with 8 bases between them. The CDR3 is 13 amino acids. The CDR3 DNA reads as TGTGCCAGCAGCGTAGGGGGCGGTGAGACCCAGTACTTC. Its protein is CASSVGGGETQYF.

The CDR3 protein is CASSPGYGETQYF. CDR3 nucleotides: TGTGCCAGCAGCCCTGGGTATGGGGAGACCCAGTACTTC. The chain has TRBV11-2 and TRBJ2-5; the D is unclear. Germline V gene lookup returns CDR1 SGHAT and CDR2 FQNNGV. CDR3 length equals 13 residues. Deletions cut 5 bases from V and 5 bases from J, with 12 bases between.

The chain combines TRBV7-3 with TRBJ2-5; 11 bases match TRBD2. Germline V gives CDR1 SGHTA, CDR2 FQGTGA. V dropped 3 bases and J dropped 1; count of bases not matched to a gene: 4. CDR3 size: 16 residues. The CDR3 is CASSLGLAEPQETQYF. The CDR3, as DNA: TGTGCCAGCAGCTTGGGACTAGCGGAACCCCAAGAGACCCAGTACTTC.

A few counts support this clonotype. The chain links TRBV19 to TRBJ1-5; D gene unclear. V lost 3 bases and J lost 0, with 6 bases in between. Germline CDR1 LNHDA, CDR2 SQIVND (reference sequence). The length of the CDR3 is 14 residues. The CDR3 loop is CASSIYDSNQPQHF. The CDR3 region has the DNA TGTGCCAGTAGTATTTACGATAGCAATCAGCCCCAGCATTTT.

This clonotype was seen a handful of times. V usage is TRBV7-8 and J usage is TRBJ2-1; D ambiguous. This CDR3 spans 16 amino acids. Germline CDR1 SGHVS, CDR2 FQNEAQ. V was clipped by 7 bases and J by 6 bases, with 22 bases between them. CDR3 sequence: CASTLPRARRTNEQFF. The CDR3 nucleotides read TGTGCCAGCACCCTCCCCCGAGCCCGCAGAACCAATGAGCAGTTCTTC. The full variable domain, rest sourced from reference TRBV7-8 and TRBJ2-1, is GAGVSQSPRYKVAKRGQDVALRCDPISGHVSLFWYQQALGQGPEFLTYFQNEAQLDKSGLPSDRFFAERPEGSVSTLKIQRTQQEDSAVYLCASTLPRARRTNEQFFGPGTRLTVL.

The CDR3 DNA sequence: TGTGCCAGCAGCGTTACAGGGTACCAAGAGACCCAGTACTTC. Translation gives CASSVTGYQETQYF. This rearrangement joins TRBV9 to TRBJ2-5; perhaps TRBD1 as D (6 bases). The V and J ends lost 2 bases and 0 bases respectively, with 8 bases between them. This CDR3 is built from 14 residues. Germline assignment: CDR1 SGDLS and CDR2 YYNGEE.

This clonotype showed up many times. The rearrangement uses TRBV5-1 and TRBJ2-3; D might be TRBD2 (6 bases). This CDR3 has 14 amino acids. V was trimmed by 7 bases and J by 2 bases, leaving 14 bases between them. Germline V gene sequence: CDR1 SGHRS, CDR2 YFSETQ. CDR3 coding DNA: TGCGCCAGCGCCATGGGGGGATACACAGATACGCAGTATTTT. Translating gives CASAMGGYTDTQYF.

This clonotype was seen a handful of times. This sequence joins TRBV5-1 and TRBJ2-1; TRBD2 matches 7 bases. V trimming: 3 bases; J trimming: 8 bases; junction bases outside the gene matches: 14. From germline, CDR1 is SGHRS and CDR2 YFSETQ. CDR3 length: 16 residues. CDR3 DNA sequence: TGCGCCAGCAGCTATGGGACTATTGGCGAGGGCGATGAGCAGTTCTTC. Residues: CASSYGTIGEGDEQFF.

This clonotype turned up a few times. The gene calls are TRBV11-1 and TRBJ2-7; the match to TRBD2 covers 10 bases. V was clipped by 1 base and J by 0 bases; unmatched bases: 9. Germline loops: CDR1 SGHAT, CDR2 FQDESV (reference sequence). CDR3 length equals 18 residues. CDR3 residues: CASSLGLLAGVPSYEQYF. The DNA for the CDR3 is TGTGCCAGCAGCTTAGGTCTCCTAGCGGGGGTCCCCTCCTACGAGCAGTACTTC.

This clonotype has only one observation. The genes are TRBV25-1 and TRBJ1-1; D is undetermined. The germline V gene has CDR1 MGHDK and CDR2 SYGVNS. Trimming took 4 bases from V and 11 from J, leaving 14 bases between them. This CDR3 has 12 residues. CDR3 protein: CASSASSRDAFF. The CDR3 coding sequence is TGTGCCAGCAGTGCCAGCTCCCGAGATGCTTTCTTT.

V is TRBV20-1 and J is TRBJ1-1, with a weak D call TRBD1 (5 bases). The CDR3 is made up of 15 amino acids. Looked up from germline, CDR1 is DFQATT and CDR2 is SNEGSKA (reference sequence). V lost 0 bases and J lost 11, with 22 bases in between. The CDR3 spells CSAREPRAGRPVAFF. The CDR3 nucleotides are TGCAGTGCTAGAGAACCCCGAGCAGGGAGGCCCGTGGCTTTCTTT.

CDR3 sequence: CASTLLDRDDFSDTGELFF. Here the CDR3 DNA reads TGTGCCAGCACCCTCCTTGACCGGGATGACTTTTCAGACACCGGGGAGCTGTTTTTT. The chain couples TRBV3-1 to TRBJ2-2; D may be TRBD2 (5 bases). The V end was cut by 7 bases, the J end by 3 bases, with 27 bases between. The length of the CDR3 is 19 residues. Germline V gene data show CDR1 as LGHDT and CDR2 as YNNKEL (reference sequence).

In its sample, this clonotype was seen a few times. The chain couples TRBV20-1 to TRBJ1-2; D is unclear. The germline V gene encodes CDR1 DFQATT and CDR2 SNEGSKA (reference sequence). Trimming left V 4 bases short and J 4 bases short, with 13 bases between. CDR3 length: 13 amino acids. The CDR3: CSAMTESVYGYTF. The CDR3 region has the DNA TGCAGTGCTATGACGGAGTCGGTCTATGGCTACACCTTC.

This clonotype was seen many times. Here the CDR3 DNA reads TGTGCCAGCAGACGACTAGCGGAAGAGACCCAGTACTTC. As protein: CASRRLAEETQYF. The chain links TRBV12-3 or TRBV12-4 to TRBJ2-5, with 9 bases lining up with TRBD2. The CDR3 is made up of 13 amino acids. Trimming removed 6 bases from V and 3 bases from J; junction bases left unmatched: 2.

The chain is built from TRBV6-5 and TRBJ1-6, with TRBD1 matching over 7 bases. J gave up 10 bases and V 2 bases, and 5 bases lay outside the gene matches. Germline V CDR1 and CDR2: MNHEY, SVGAGI. The CDR3 consists of 14 residues. CDR3 sequence (DNA): TGTGCCAGCAGTTACAAAGGGGGCGGGTCACCCCTCCACTTT. Translating it yields CASSYKGGGSPLHF.

A few counts support this clonotype. The chain recombines TRBV5-6 with TRBJ1-1, with no clear D. Deletions cut 1 base from V and 0 bases from J, with 7 bases between. There are 14 residues in the CDR3. CDR1 is SGHDT and CDR2 is YYEEEE in the germline V gene. The CDR3 here is CASSLITVNTEAFF. Here the CDR3 DNA reads TGTGCCAGCAGCTTGATTACAGTGAACACTGAAGCTTTCTTT.

This clonotype was picked up a small number of times. The CDR3 nucleotides are TGTGCCAGCAGTGACTCGAACAGGGGTTCGGGGGAGCTGTTTTTT. Amino acids: CASSDSNRGSGELFF. V gene TRBV6-4 combines with J gene TRBJ2-2, with 7 bases aligning to TRBD1. CDR1 and CDR2 from the germline V gene are MRHNA and SNTAGT. The junction had 6 bases not matched to a gene; V was cut back by 0 bases and J by 8 bases. The CDR3 totals 15 residues.

This clonotype has more than one count but fewer than ten. The chain employs TRBV27 and TRBJ2-5; D call uncertain. The CDR3 totals 12 residues. Germline-derived CDR1 and CDR2 are MNHEY and SMNVEV (reference sequence). The V end lost 7 bases, the J end lost 1 base, and 7 bases lay between the germline ends. CDR3 sequence reads: CASNVIQETQYF. The CDR3 DNA sequence: TGTGCCAGCAATGTAATCCAAGAGACCCAGTACTTC.

This clonotype was picked up many times. The chain joins TRBV7-9 to TRBJ2-1; 7 nucleotides align to TRBD2. Losses at the gene ends were 0 bases for V and 2 bases for J; bases not matched to a gene: 7. The length of the CDR3 is 17 residues. CDR1 is SEHNR and CDR2 is FQNEAQ in the germline V gene (reference sequence). The CDR3 sequence: CASSLALVAGAYNEQFF. The CDR3 nucleotides read TGTGCCAGCAGCTTAGCCTTAGTAGCGGGTGCCTACAATGAGCAGTTCTTC.